Each of the 25 T cell receptor beta chains below was sequenced from the same sample in a study of control samples from healthy donors and cancer patients. Only in-frame clones appear in the TCRdb table, and some are missing; sequencing was by immunoSEQ multiplex PCR. This sample carries around 170,000 clones, around 90% of them seen once, and the ten largest clones take just over 1.4%. The sample taken for sequencing was blood. The receptor set was obtained from a woman aged 50 to 60 in good health.

The V gene is TRBV28, the J gene TRBJ2-6, with TRBD2 matching over 9 bases. CDR1 and CDR2 (germline): MDHEN, SYDVKM. The CDR3 runs to 18 residues. With V trimmed by 3 bases and J by 3 bases, 9 bases remained unmatched. CDR3 bases: TGTGCCAGCAGTTTCTCGGTCGCTAGCGGGGATGGGGCCAACGTCCTGACTTTC. Amino acid sequence: CASSFSVASGDGANVLTF.

CDR3 in DNA: TGTGCCACCAGCAGAGAATTACCCTCTTTTAACATGGGAGAAAAACTGTTTTTT. Its translation is CATSRELPSFNMGEKLFF. The rearrangement links TRBV15 to TRBJ1-4; D gene ambiguous. The CDR3 loop spans 18 amino acids. CDR1 and CDR2 (germline): LNHNV, YYDKDF (reference sequence). The germline V and J ends were trimmed by 0 bases and 8 bases, with 22 bases remaining between them.

The rearrangement joins TRBV10-3 to TRBJ2-3, with TRBD2 matching over 10 bases. The germline V gene encodes CDR1 ENHRY and CDR2 SYGVKD. This CDR3 has 16 residues. J lost 5 bases, V lost 8 bases, and 13 bases had no gene match. The CDR3 loop is CAIGSRASGRRDTQYF. As DNA, the CDR3 is TGTGCCATCGGCAGCAGGGCTAGCGGGAGACGAGATACGCAGTATTTT.

V and J are TRBV30 and TRBJ2-1; no clear D. CDR3 length: 12 amino acids. Trimming took 1 base from V and 9 from J, leaving 10 bases between them. Germline lookup yields CDR1 GTSNPN and CDR2 SVGIG (reference sequence). The CDR3 sequence is CAWSGLSGEQFF. CDR3 coding DNA: TGTGCCTGGAGTGGACTTTCGGGTGAGCAGTTCTTC.

The rearrangement joins TRBV3-1 (or the pseudogene TRBV3-2) to TRBJ2-4; no reliable D call. There are 12 residues in the CDR3. With 2 bases removed from V and 6 bases from J, the gap between germline ends came to 5 bases. The germline V gene encodes CDR1 LGHDT and CDR2 YNNKEL (reference sequence). CDR3 in DNA: TGTGCCAGCAGCCAAAGTGCAAACATTCAGTACTTC. Translation: CASSQSANIQYF.

The chain joins TRBV19 to TRBJ1-3, with D possibly TRBD1 on 6 matching bases. V was trimmed by 7 bases and J by 4 bases, leaving 17 bases between them. The germline V gene encodes CDR1 LNHDA and CDR2 SQIVND (reference sequence). The CDR3 length is 15 residues. Written as DNA, the CDR3 is TGTGCCAGTAACCCACGGGGGGCCGAGGGAAACACCATATATTTT. It encodes CASNPRGAEGNTIYF.

The rearrangement joins TRBV2 to TRBJ2-7, with 7 bases that match TRBD2. V trimming: 7 bases; J trimming: 4 bases; junction bases outside the gene matches: 10. Germline-derived CDR1 and CDR2 are SNHLY and FYNNEI. This CDR3 contains 14 residues. CDR3 nucleotides: TGTGCCAGCACCGCACTAGCGACAGTTTACGAGCAGTACTTC. Translation gives CASTALATVYEQYF.

The gene calls are TRBV7-3 and TRBJ2-1; TRBD2 is a possible D gene (5 bases). Germline V CDR1 and CDR2: SGHTA, FQGTGA. This CDR3 comprises 13 residues. Trimming removed 5 bases at V and 6 bases at J, with 11 bases between. Written as DNA, the CDR3 is TGTGCCAGCAGCCTAAGCCGGGGCAATGAGCAGTTCTTC. Encoded protein: CASSLSRGNEQFF.

This chain connects TRBV15 to TRBJ2-5; the D gene is possibly TRBD2 (5 bases). The CDR3 extends over 15 amino acids. CDR1 is LNHNV and CDR2 is YYDKDF in the germline V gene (reference sequence). V was clipped by 0 bases and J by 2 bases, with 10 bases between them. The CDR3 region has the DNA TGTGCCACCAGCAGAGATCTGCGGGTACAAGAGACCCAGTACTTC. As protein: CATSRDLRVQETQYF.

V usage is TRBV25-1 and J usage is TRBJ1-1; D gene uncertain. V dropped 1 base and J dropped 5 bases, with 8 bases sitting between them. Germline loops: CDR1 MGHDK, CDR2 SYGVNS. CDR3 size: 13 residues. The CDR3 sequence is CASSESGWTEAFF. The DNA of the CDR3 is TGTGCCAGCAGTGAATCGGGGTGGACTGAAGCTTTCTTT.

The chain links TRBV7-2 to TRBJ2-3; 7 nucleotides agree with TRBD2. This CDR3 has 14 residues. The V gene end was trimmed by 5 bases and the J gene end by 3 bases; junction bases not matched to a gene: 5. The germline V gene encodes CDR1 SGHTA and CDR2 FQGNSA. The CDR3 loop is CASSVGLVTDTQYF. The CDR3 bases are TGTGCCAGCAGCGTAGGACTAGTTACAGATACGCAGTATTTT.

The chain has TRBV28 and TRBJ1-2; 7 bases are a match to TRBD1. V was pared by 9 bases and J by 0 bases, with 13 bases of the junction left unmatched. The CDR3 consists of 16 residues. Per the germline V gene, CDR1 is MDHEN and CDR2 is SYDVKM. This CDR3 reads CASKKRGLGANYGYTF. The CDR3 DNA follows: TGTGCCAGTAAGAAGAGGGGGCTCGGAGCTAACTATGGCTACACCTTC.

The chain recombines TRBV7-6 with TRBJ2-5; 16 nucleotides line up with TRBD2. Trimming removed 6 bases from V and 5 bases from J; junction bases left unmatched: 12. In germline, CDR1 is SGHVS, CDR2 FNYEAQ. The CDR3 contains 18 residues. In DNA, the CDR3 is TGTGCCAGCAGTCCCGGGACTAGCGGGGGGGGGACCCGGGAGACCCAGTACTTC. As protein: CASSPGTSGGGTRETQYF.

The chain uses TRBV7-6 and TRBJ1-4; D might be TRBD1 (5 bases). Germline lookup yields CDR1 SGHVS and CDR2 FNYEAQ. V dropped 6 bases and J dropped 4 bases, with 12 bases sitting between them. The CDR3 loop spans 14 amino acids. The CDR3 DNA is TGTGCCAGCAGTTTACAGGCTATTAATGAAAAACTGTTTTTT. It yields the protein CASSLQAINEKLFF.

The chain employs TRBV19 and TRBJ1-6; TRBD1 matches 10 bases. The CDR3 is made up of 15 amino acids. Germline CDR1 LNHDA, CDR2 SQIVND (reference sequence). V gave up 10 bases and J gave up 7 bases; unmatched junction bases: 10. The CDR3 sequence is CAKKGQGKVNSPLHF. The CDR3 bases are TGTGCCAAGAAGGGACAGGGGAAGGTGAATTCACCCCTCCACTTT.

The J gene is TRBJ2-1, the V gene TRBV7-2; D is unresolved. V lost 5 bases and J 2 bases, leaving 13 bases between the germline ends. Germline assignment: CDR1 SGHTA and CDR2 FQGNSA. CDR3 length equals 15 residues. The CDR3 loop reads CASSPAWAAYNEQFF. As DNA, the CDR3 is TGTGCCAGCAGCCCCGCCTGGGCAGCCTACAATGAGCAGTTCTTC.

The chain combines TRBV28 with TRBJ1-2; D not certain. From germline, CDR1 is MDHEN and CDR2 SYDVKM. The CDR3 spans 12 residues. V was cut by 6 bases and J by 5 bases, with 10 bases left in between. This CDR3 reads CASSLSRYGYTF. CDR3 in DNA: TGTGCCAGCAGCCTAAGCCGGTATGGCTACACCTTC.

The chain combines TRBV5-6 with TRBJ1-5, with D hard to call. Trimming pared 0 bases from V and 6 bases from J, leaving 4 bases between. This CDR3 contains 12 residues. CDR1 SGHDT and CDR2 YYEEEE come from the germline V gene. The CDR3 DNA reads as TGTGCCAGCAGCTTGGGCGCTCAGCCCCAGCATTTT. Its translation is CASSLGAQPQHF.

This chain links TRBV6-2 or TRBV6-3 with TRBJ1-1; no firm D call. This CDR3 has 15 amino acids. From germline, CDR1 is MNHEY and CDR2 SVGEGT. V was shortened by 2 bases and J by 1 base, with 11 bases between the two germline ends. The CDR3 nucleotides read TGTGCCAGCAGTTACGCAGGTAGCGGGAACACTGAAGCTTTCTTT. Translating it yields CASSYAGSGNTEAFF.

V and J are TRBV21-1 and TRBJ2-7; the DNA was not compared with TRBD1, the D call given in the table. TRBV21-1 is shown as a pseudogene. The CDR3 extends over 14 amino acids. This CDR3 reads CASSKAGRNYEQYF. In DNA, the CDR3 is TGTGCCAGCAGCAAGGCAGGAAGGAACTACGAGCAGTACTTC.

The chain uses TRBV6-1 and TRBJ1-1, with 8 bases matching TRBD1. The germline V gene encodes CDR1 MNHNS and CDR2 SASEGT. CDR3 length: 14 amino acids. Trimming at V came to 2 bases and at J to 7 bases, leaving 6 bases not matched to a gene. As DNA, the CDR3 is TGTGCCAGCAGTGAACAGGGGGCGGGCGTTGAAGCTTTCTTT. This encodes CASSEQGAGVEAFF.

In the case of this clone: In the same sample, other DNA sequences code for this CDR3. The chain joins TRBV2 to TRBJ1-3, with 8 bases matching TRBD1. The CDR3 is 15 amino acids. CDR1 is SNHLY, CDR2 FYNNEI, per germline. V shed 4 bases and J 0 bases; nucleotides not matched to a gene: 2. The CDR3 region is CASSGTGGSGNTIYF. The CDR3 DNA reads as TGTGCCAGCAGTGGCACAGGGGGCTCTGGAAACACCATATATTTT.

The rearrangement links TRBV28 to TRBJ2-2; TRBD1 agrees at 7 bases. This CDR3 has 16 amino acids. The V and J ends lost 3 bases and 1 base, in that order; junction bases with no gene match: 5. The germline gives CDR1 MDHEN, CDR2 SYDVKM. CDR3 sequence: CASSFAAGGNTGELFF. The CDR3 DNA reads TGTGCCAGCAGTTTCGCGGCAGGGGGGAACACCGGGGAGCTGTTTTTT.

The chain couples TRBV9 to TRBJ1-1; D may be TRBD1 (5 bases). Trimming removed 4 bases at V and 3 bases at J, with 13 bases between. Germline assignment: CDR1 SGDLS and CDR2 YYNGEE. The CDR3 length is 14 residues. CDR3 DNA sequence: TGTGCCAGCAGCCCCCGGTGGGGGGACACTGAAGCTTTCTTT. Its protein is CASSPRWGDTEAFF.

A few counts support this clone. The CDR3 loop reads CASSQGGWQGWAYTF. The CDR3 DNA is TGCGCCAGCAGCCAAGGTGGCTGGCAGGGGTGGGCCTACACCTTC. The gene calls are TRBV4-1 and TRBJ1-2, with D perhaps matching TRBD1 (6 bases). The germline V and J ends were trimmed by 1 base and 10 bases, with 19 bases remaining between them. CDR3 length: 15 amino acids. CDR1 MGHRA and CDR2 YSYEKL come from the germline V gene.